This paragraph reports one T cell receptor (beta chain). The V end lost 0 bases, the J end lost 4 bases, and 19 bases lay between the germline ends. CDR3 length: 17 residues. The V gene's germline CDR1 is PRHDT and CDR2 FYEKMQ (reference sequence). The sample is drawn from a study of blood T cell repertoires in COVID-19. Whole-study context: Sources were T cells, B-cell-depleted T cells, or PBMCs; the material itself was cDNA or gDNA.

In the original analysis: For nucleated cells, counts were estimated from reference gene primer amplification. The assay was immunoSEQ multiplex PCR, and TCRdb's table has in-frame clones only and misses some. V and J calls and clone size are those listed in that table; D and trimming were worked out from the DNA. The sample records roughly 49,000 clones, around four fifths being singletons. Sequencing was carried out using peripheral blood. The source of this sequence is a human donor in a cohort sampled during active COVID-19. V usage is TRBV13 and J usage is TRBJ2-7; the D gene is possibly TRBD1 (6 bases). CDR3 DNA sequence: TGTGCCAGCAGCTTAGGCCTCCGTGCACAGGGTGTGTACGAGCAGTACTTC. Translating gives CASSLGLRAQGVYEQYF.